This T cell receptor beta chain emerged from a study of blood T cell repertoires in COVID-19. Study background: PBMCs, B-cell-depleted T cells, or T cells provided the cDNA or gDNA that made up the material.

Per the study methods: Estimation of nucleated cell counts was performed using reference gene primer amplification. TCRdb's copy holds only in-frame clones and misses some; the assay was immunoSEQ multiplex PCR. V, J and clone size derive from that table, while D and trimming were established from the DNA sequence. The sample lists 89,000 or so clones; about 83% were seen once. Germline lookup yields CDR1 MNHEY and CDR2 SVGAGI. With 5 bases removed from V and 8 bases from J, the gap between germline ends came to 18 bases. There are 15 residues in the CDR3. The specimen was peripheral blood. This chain uses TRBV6-5 with TRBJ1-4, with D perhaps TRBD1 (6 bases). This receptor was identified in a man in his fifties or sixties with active COVID-19. Here the CDR3 DNA reads TGTGCCAGCAGTCCCCCTGGGGGCGGAAGGGAAAAACTGTTTTTT. Its protein is CASSPPGGGREKLFF.